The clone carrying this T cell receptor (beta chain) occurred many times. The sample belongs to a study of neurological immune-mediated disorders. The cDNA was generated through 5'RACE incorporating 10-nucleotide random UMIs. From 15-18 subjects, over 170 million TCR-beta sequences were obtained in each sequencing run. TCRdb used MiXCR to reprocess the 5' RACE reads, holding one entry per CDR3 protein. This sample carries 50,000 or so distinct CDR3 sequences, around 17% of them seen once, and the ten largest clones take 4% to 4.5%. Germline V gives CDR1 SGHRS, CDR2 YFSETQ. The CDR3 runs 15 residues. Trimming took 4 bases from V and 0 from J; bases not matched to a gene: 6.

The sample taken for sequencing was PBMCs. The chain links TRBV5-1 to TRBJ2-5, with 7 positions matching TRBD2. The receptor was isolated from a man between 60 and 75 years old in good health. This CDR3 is CASSPRGGDQETQYF. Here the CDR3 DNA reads TGCGCCAGCAGCCCGAGGGGAGGGGACCAAGAGACCCAGTACTTC.